The 27 T cell receptor beta chains in this list originate from one sample, sequenced in a study of blood T cell repertoires in COVID-19 (dated by TCRdb to between 2020 and 2021). Library method: the immunoSEQ multiplex PCR assay. The clones in this table, taken by TCRdb from immuneACCESS, are in-frame only. Not every clone is retained; where verified, under half of the shortfall comes from an unresolved V gene, and the cause of the rest is unknown. Within this sample are 77,000 or so clones, with less than 85% of them counted one time only. The top ten hold 2.5% to 3% of the sample. Sample: peripheral blood. All receptors come from a human donor with acute or convalescent COVID-19. The donor label of this sample is uncertain.

The V gene is TRBV12-3 or TRBV12-4, the J gene TRBJ2-1, with D maybe TRBD1 (6 bases). Trimming shortened V by 1 base and J by 7 bases, and 8 bases separated the two germline ends. CDR3 length: 13 amino acids. The CDR3 coding sequence is TGTGCCAGCAGTTTAGGGACAGTGAATGAGCAGTTCTTC. It codes for CASSLGTVNEQFF.

This chain joins TRBV19 and TRBJ2-2; D may be TRBD2 (6 bases). The CDR3 covers 14 residues. Per the germline V gene, CDR1 is LNHDA and CDR2 is SQIVND (reference sequence). V gave up 3 bases and J gave up 3 bases, with 8 bases separating them. CDR3 protein: CASSIGTDTGELFF. The CDR3 DNA reads TGTGCCAGTAGTATTGGGACTGACACCGGGGAGCTGTTTTTT.

The chain joins TRBV5-1 to TRBJ1-1; no firm D call. CDR3 length: 15 amino acids. CDR1 and CDR2 from the germline V gene are SGHRS and YFSETQ. Deletions cut 0 bases from V and 1 base from J, with 10 bases between. This chain's CDR3 is CASSLDPGTNTEAFF. The CDR3 DNA reads TGCGCCAGCAGCTTGGATCCGGGAACGAACACTGAAGCTTTCTTT. Using reference TRBV5-1 and TRBJ1-1 for the parts outside the CDR3, the full variable domain is KAGVTQTPRYLIKTRGQQVTLSCSPISGHRSVSWYQQTPGQGLQFLFEYFSETQRNKGNFPGRFSGRQFSNSRSEMNVSTLELGDSALYLCASSLDPGTNTEAFFGQGTRLTVV.

The chain uses TRBV7-2 and TRBJ1-5, with D hard to call. Per the germline V gene, CDR1 is SGHTA and CDR2 is FQGNSA. Trimming removed 7 bases at V and 5 bases at J, with 12 bases between. The CDR3 extends over 13 amino acids. The CDR3 nucleotides are TGTGCCAGCACCCTAAACCACGATCAGCCCCAGCATTTT. This translates into CASTLNHDQPQHF.

The V call is TRBV10-2, the J call TRBJ1-1; D possibly corresponds to TRBD1 (5 bases). Germline V gives CDR1 WSHSY, CDR2 SAAADI. V lost 6 bases and J lost 4, with 15 bases in between. The CDR3 totals 14 residues. The CDR3 protein is CASRGQGPSTEAFF. The CDR3 DNA reads as TGCGCCAGCAGGGGGCAGGGCCCCAGCACTGAAGCTTTCTTT.

The chain is built from TRBV7-3 and TRBJ2-3; 7 bases are shared with TRBD2. The CDR3 is 15 amino acids. V lost 1 base to trimming and J lost 7 bases; unmatched junction nucleotides: 8. Germline assignment: CDR1 SGHTA and CDR2 FQGTGA. The CDR3 sequence is CASSLRGGSRNTQYF. The CDR3 coding sequence is TGTGCCAGCAGCTTAAGGGGCGGGAGTAGGAATACGCAGTATTTT.

This chain links TRBV12-3 or TRBV12-4 with TRBJ2-3; no clear D gene. The CDR3 covers 11 residues. Trimming removed 3 bases at V and 5 bases at J, with 3 bases between. CDR3: CASSFRDTQYF. Written as DNA, the CDR3 is TGTGCCAGCAGTTTTCGAGATACGCAGTATTTT.

This chain connects TRBV14 to TRBJ1-5; D is unclear. This CDR3 is 14 amino acids long. Trimming removed 2 bases from V and 7 bases from J, with 12 bases in between. Germline CDR1 reads SGHDN; CDR2 reads FVKESK. CDR3 in DNA: TGTGCCAGCAGCCAATCCGGAGGGCGGCAGCCCCAGCATTTT. As protein: CASSQSGGRQPQHF.

This clone was found a few times. The rearrangement joins TRBV4-2 to TRBJ2-2; weak D call: TRBD2 (6 bases). The CDR3 length is 15 residues. V was pared by 5 bases and J by 4 bases, with 14 bases between. Per germline, CDR1 LGHNA and CDR2 YNFKEQ. CDR3 region: CASSDGGIGTGELFF. The CDR3 nucleotides are TGTGCCAGCAGCGACGGCGGGATCGGCACCGGGGAGCTGTTTTTT.

The rearrangement uses TRBV18 and TRBJ2-1; TRBD2 matches 13 bases. Germline V lookup: CDR1 KGHSH, CDR2 LQKENI. V shed 8 bases, J shed 1 base, and the junction held 2 bases outside the gene matches. This CDR3 comprises 15 residues. CDR3 loop: CASRTSGSSYNEQFF. CDR3 DNA sequence: TGTGCCAGCCGGACTAGCGGGAGTTCCTACAATGAGCAGTTCTTC.

The CDR3 nucleotides are TGTGCCAGCAGCTTAGAGGGGAACAATTCACCCCTCCACTTT. Residues: CASSLEGNNSPLHF. The V and J genes are TRBV7-9 and TRBJ1-6, with D possibly matching TRBD1 (5 bases). There are 14 residues in the CDR3. The germline V and J ends were trimmed by 1 base and 7 bases, with 8 bases remaining between them. Germline lookup yields CDR1 SEHNR and CDR2 FQNEAQ (reference sequence).

The rearrangement joins TRBV6-6 to TRBJ2-1; weak D call: TRBD2 (5 bases). Per germline, CDR1 MNHNY and CDR2 SVGAGI (reference sequence). The V end was cut by 4 bases, the J end by 8 bases, with 6 bases between. The CDR3 is made up of 11 amino acids. The CDR3 region is CASSSGDEQFF. The CDR3 bases are TGTGCCAGCAGTTCCGGGGATGAGCAGTTCTTC.

V gene TRBV5-4 combines with J gene TRBJ2-6, with 7 bases that match TRBD2. Germline CDR1 is SGHNT and CDR2 is YYREEE (reference sequence). V shed 2 bases and J 0 bases; nucleotides not matched to a gene: 11. This CDR3 has 19 amino acids. In DNA form, the CDR3 reads TGTGCCAGCAGCTTCTGGCGCGGGGGATCTCCCTCTGGGGCCAACGTCCTGACTTTC. It yields the protein CASSFWRGGSPSGANVLTF. Variable domain in full (rest from reference TRBV5-4 and TRBJ2-6): ETGVTQSPTHLIKTRGQQVTLRCSSQSGHNTVSWYQQALGQGPQFIFQYYREEENGRGNFPPRFSGLQFPNYSSELNVNALELDDSALYLCASSFWRGGSPSGANVLTFGAGSRLTVL.

With regard to this clone: The junction shows a germline mismatch at one end, possibly a read error. The chain employs TRBV4-2 and TRBJ2-5; D ambiguous. The CDR3 has 12 amino acids. Germline assignment: CDR1 LGHNA and CDR2 YNFKEQ. As DNA, the CDR3 is TGTGCCAGCAGCCAAGATACTAAATTCCTCCACTTC. Its translation: CASSQDTKFLHF.

The V call is TRBV7-2, the J call TRBJ1-1; 7 bases map to TRBD1. Trimming removed 3 bases from V and 3 bases from J; junction bases left unmatched: 7. The length of the CDR3 is 15 residues. The V gene's germline CDR1 is SGHTA and CDR2 FQGNSA. The CDR3 loop reads CASSFIGTAHTEAFF. The CDR3 DNA follows: TGTGCCAGCAGCTTTATTGGGACAGCGCACACTGAAGCTTTCTTT. The full variable domain, in which reference TRBV7-2 and TRBJ1-1 provide the parts outside the CDR3, is GAGVSQSPSNKVTEKGKDVELRCDPISGHTALYWYRQSLGQGLEFLIYFQGNSAPDKSGLPSDRFSAERTGGSVSTLTIQRTQQEDSAVYLCASSFIGTAHTEAFFGQGTRLTVV.

The chain carries TRBV19 and TRBJ2-5, with D possibly matching TRBD2 (5 bases). Germline V gene data show CDR1 as LNHDA and CDR2 as SQIVND (reference sequence). V was clipped by 7 bases and J by 2 bases, with 8 bases between them. This CDR3 contains 12 residues. The DNA of the CDR3 is TGTGCCAGTATGGAGGAGCAAGAGACCCAGTACTTC. It is translated as CASMEEQETQYF.

The rearrangement uses TRBV5-6 and TRBJ1-2; a possible D gene is TRBD1 (5 bases). The germline CDR1 and CDR2 sequences are SGHDT and YYEEEE. The CDR3 consists of 14 residues. Trimming shortened V by 10 bases and J by 5 bases, and 21 bases separated the two germline ends. In DNA, the CDR3 is TGTGCCGGAACAATACTGGGGGGGACTTATGGCTACACCTTC. Protein sequence: CAGTILGGTYGYTF.

This clone appeared a few times. This chain links TRBV11-2 with TRBJ2-1, with 9 bases that match TRBD2. Germline V gene lookup returns CDR1 SGHAT and CDR2 FQNNGV. There are 16 residues in the CDR3. J lost 4 bases, V lost 6 bases, and 10 bases had no gene match. The CDR3 DNA follows: TGTGCCAGCAGTACCTATAGCGGGGGCAAGTACAATGAGCAGTTCTTC. It encodes CASSTYSGGKYNEQFF.

V usage is TRBV29-1 and J usage is TRBJ2-3; D call uncertain. V was cut by 6 bases and J by 4 bases, with 8 bases left in between. Germline CDR1 reads SQVTM; CDR2 reads ANQGSEA. The CDR3 covers 11 residues. DNA for the CDR3: TGCAGCGTAGTGAGTGCAGATACGCAGTATTTT. Protein sequence: CSVVSADTQYF.

This clone was counted a single time. The J gene is TRBJ2-5, the V gene TRBV7-8; TRBD2 agrees at 7 bases. The CDR3 contains 17 residues. The V gene's germline CDR1 is SGHVS and CDR2 FQNEAQ. V shed 6 bases and J 5 bases; nucleotides not matched to a gene: 18. CDR3: CASRLMASGWGGETQYF. In nucleotides, the CDR3 is TGTGCCAGCAGACTAATGGCTAGCGGCTGGGGAGGGGAGACCCAGTACTTC.

This clone occurred a few times. The V and J genes are TRBV9 and TRBJ2-3; 9 nucleotides agree with TRBD1. Germline trimming cut 4 bases from V and 0 bases from J; bases unmatched to any gene: 6. Germline-derived CDR1 and CDR2 are SGDLS and YYNGEE. The CDR3 is 16 residues long. The CDR3 region is CASSSTGGESTDTQYF. The CDR3 DNA is TGTGCCAGCAGCTCAACAGGGGGCGAGAGCACAGATACGCAGTATTTT.

This chain connects TRBV7-2 to TRBJ1-5; 8 nucleotides align to TRBD1. The germline V gene encodes CDR1 SGHTA and CDR2 FQGNSA. CDR3 length: 15 residues. Trimming at V came to 5 bases and at J to 5 bases, leaving 8 bases not matched to a gene. CDR3 nucleotides: TGTGCCAGCAGCCTAGACAGGGGCGGGGATCAGCCCCAGCATTTT. Protein: CASSLDRGGDQPQHF.

The V gene is TRBV19, the J gene TRBJ1-2, with 10 bases identical to TRBD1. This CDR3 contains 12 residues. The germline V gene has CDR1 LNHDA and CDR2 SQIVND (reference sequence). The V and J ends lost 5 bases and 12 bases, in that order; junction bases with no gene match: 6. The CDR3 region is CASSGQGVTNTF. Written as DNA, the CDR3 is TGTGCCAGTAGTGGACAGGGGGTGACGAACACCTTC.

This chain connects TRBV4-2 to TRBJ2-1; TRBD2 aligns across 7 bases. CDR1 and CDR2 (germline): LGHNA, YNFKEQ. CDR3 length: 14 residues. The junction had 10 bases not matched to a gene; V was cut back by 4 bases and J by 10 bases. CDR3 DNA sequence: TGTGCCAGCAGCCGAAGGGTGGGGGAGGGGGAGCAGTTCTTC. It is translated as CASSRRVGEGEQFF.

This rearrangement joins TRBV4-1 to TRBJ2-2; 11 nucleotides line up with TRBD1. Unmatched junction bases numbered 2, after V lost 4 bases and J lost 7 bases. There are 14 residues in the CDR3. The germline V gene has CDR1 MGHRA and CDR2 YSYEKL. As DNA, the CDR3 is TGCGCCAGCAGCCGGACAGGGGGCGGCGGGGAGCTGTTTTTT. It yields the protein CASSRTGGGGELFF.

The V call is TRBV6-2 or TRBV6-3, the J call TRBJ2-5; TRBD1 agrees at 8 bases. Germline CDR1 MNHEY, CDR2 SVGEGT. Trimming took 2 bases from V and 5 from J; bases not matched to a gene: 7. This CDR3 contains 15 residues. DNA of the CDR3: TGTGCCAGCAGTTACATGGGGACAGGTGGGGAGACCCAGTACTTC. Encoded protein: CASSYMGTGGETQYF.

The chain combines TRBV6-2 or TRBV6-3 with TRBJ1-1; D perhaps matches TRBD1 (5 bases). The CDR3 consists of 13 residues. Germline CDR1 reads MNHEY; CDR2 reads SVGEGT. The germline V and J ends were trimmed by 4 bases and 6 bases, with 12 bases remaining between them. The CDR3 DNA reads TGTGCCAGCAGTTGGGGGGGGAGGCCTGAAGCTTTCTTT. It encodes CASSWGGRPEAFF.